Shown below are 2 T cell receptor beta chains from a single sample sequenced in a study of vaccination effects on CD4 cells after COVID-19. Their antigens remain unidentified. Upon completion of 10 to 11 days in culture, CD4+ T cells were isolated. According to PCR results, the person was infected with SARS-CoV-2 between March and December 2020. The participants, recipients of two vaccine doses, got either BNT162b2 or mRNA-1273. Clones were sequenced by immunoSEQ multiplex PCR, and TCRdb holds only the in-frame ones, with some missing. The table has approximately 40,000 clones, over 60% seen once. The sequences come from CD4+ T cells from PBMCs cultured without peptide, collected after COVID-19 vaccination. The receptors were gathered from a human donor who had a prior SARS-CoV-2 infection.

The rearrangement uses TRBV7-9 and TRBJ1-2, with 7 bases aligning to TRBD1. This CDR3 region has 13 residues. V gave up 4 bases and J gave up 4 bases; unmatched junction bases: 3. Per germline, CDR1 SEHNR and CDR2 FQNEAQ (reference sequence). The CDR3 DNA follows: TGTGCCAGCAGCTCCGACAGGGCCTATGGCTACACCTTC. Amino acids: CASSSDRAYGYTF.

The rearrangement joins TRBV4-3 to TRBJ1-2; D is unclear. The CDR3 length is 14 residues. Trimming left V 0 bases short and J 4 bases short, with 9 bases between. The V gene's germline CDR1 is LGHNA and CDR2 YSLEER. CDR3 in DNA: TGCGCCAGCAGCCAAGATCCAGGTTTCTATGGCTACACCTTC. Protein sequence: CASSQDPGFYGYTF.